This TCR beta chain comes out of a study of response to subunit inactivated influenza vaccine. TCRdb recomputed calls from the RT-PCR reads with MiXCR, one row per CDR3 protein. The sample lists some 550,000 distinct CDR3 sequences, under 30% occurring once. The germline CDR1 and CDR2 sequences are KGHSH and LQKENI. There are 16 residues in the CDR3. V was clipped by 2 bases and J by 4 bases; unmatched bases: 5. The data also belong to a second study, concerning T cells expressing NK-cell markers. That source adds: cDNA encoding TCR beta was synthesized via 5'RACE template switching incorporating UMIs. HCMV serostatus: most of the eight sequenced donors positive, one negative. The share of CD8+ T cells held by dominant NKG2C+ clonotypes was roughly 1.0-8% in several donors.

The sequence came from a man aged 50 to 60 who received an inactivated influenza vaccine. V and J are TRBV18 and TRBJ1-5; 10 bases align to TRBD1. The source material was CD4+ T cells sorted from PBMCs, sampled about 13 days after vaccination. The CDR3 DNA sequence: TGTGCCAGCTCACCATTCGGACAGGGGGATAATCAGCCCCAGCATTTT. This sequence encodes CASSPFGQGDNQPQHF.